This T cell receptor beta chain derives from a study of CD8+ T cells in alopecia areata. The study's findings and limits: TCR sharing was clearer in mice than between patients, perhaps partly owing to patient HLA diversity.

Remarks on this clone: Its antigen is not known.

RNA was isolated and reverse transcribed to cDNA, the sequencing template. The table came from immunoSEQ multiplex PCR; TCRdb's copy has only in-frame clones and leaves some out. The sample holds around 190,000 clones, about 56% seen once. Sequencing input: CD8+ T cells sorted from blood. The sequence was collected from a human donor in good health.

CDR3 nucleotide sequence: TGTGCCTGGAGTGAGGGGACAGGGGGATACCAGCCCCAGCATTTT. It encodes CAWSEGTGGYQPQHF. This chain joins TRBV30 and TRBJ1-5; 11 bases align to TRBD1. CDR3 length: 15 amino acids. Germline CDR1 is GTSNPN and CDR2 is SVGIG (reference sequence). The junction had 6 bases not matched to a gene; V was cut back by 1 base and J by 7 bases.